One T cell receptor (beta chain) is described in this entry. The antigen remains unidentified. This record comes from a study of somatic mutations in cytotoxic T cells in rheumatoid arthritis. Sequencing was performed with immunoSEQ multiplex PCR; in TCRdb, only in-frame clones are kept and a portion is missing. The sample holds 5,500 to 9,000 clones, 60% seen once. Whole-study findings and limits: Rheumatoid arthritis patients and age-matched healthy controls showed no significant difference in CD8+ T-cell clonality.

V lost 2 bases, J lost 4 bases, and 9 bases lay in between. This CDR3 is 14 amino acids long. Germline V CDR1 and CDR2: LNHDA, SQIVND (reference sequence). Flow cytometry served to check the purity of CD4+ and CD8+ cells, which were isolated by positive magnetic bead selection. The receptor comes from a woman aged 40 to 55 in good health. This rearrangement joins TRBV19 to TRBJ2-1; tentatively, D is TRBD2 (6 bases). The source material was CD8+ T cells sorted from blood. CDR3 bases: TGTGCCAGTAGTATAAGCGGGCTGTACAATGAGCAGTTCTTC. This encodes CASSISGLYNEQFF.